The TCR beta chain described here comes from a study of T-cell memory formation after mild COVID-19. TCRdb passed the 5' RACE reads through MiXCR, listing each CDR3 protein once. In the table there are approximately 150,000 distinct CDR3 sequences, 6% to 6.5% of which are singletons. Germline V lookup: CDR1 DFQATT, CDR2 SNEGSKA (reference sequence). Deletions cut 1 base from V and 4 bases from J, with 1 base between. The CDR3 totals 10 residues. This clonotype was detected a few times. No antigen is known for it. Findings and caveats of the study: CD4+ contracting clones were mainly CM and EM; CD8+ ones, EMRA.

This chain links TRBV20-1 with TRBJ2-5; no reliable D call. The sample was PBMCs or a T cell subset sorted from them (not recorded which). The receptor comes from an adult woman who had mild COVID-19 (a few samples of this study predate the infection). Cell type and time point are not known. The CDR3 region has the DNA TGCAGTGCTAGAGTAGAGACCCAGTACTTC. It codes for CSARVETQYF.